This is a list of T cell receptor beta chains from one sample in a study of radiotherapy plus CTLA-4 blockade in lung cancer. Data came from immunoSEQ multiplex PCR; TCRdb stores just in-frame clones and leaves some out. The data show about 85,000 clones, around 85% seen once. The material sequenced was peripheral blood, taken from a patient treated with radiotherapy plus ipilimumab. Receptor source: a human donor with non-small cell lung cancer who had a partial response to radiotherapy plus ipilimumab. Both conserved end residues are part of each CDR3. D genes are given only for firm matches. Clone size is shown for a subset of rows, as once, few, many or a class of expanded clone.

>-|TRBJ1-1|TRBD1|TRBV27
TGTGCCAGCGCACAACCGGGACAGGGGTTATCTGAAGCTTTCTTT
CASAQPGQGLSEAFF
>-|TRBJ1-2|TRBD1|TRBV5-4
TGTGCCAGCAGCTTTCAGGGGGCCGGCTATGGCTACACCTTC
CASSFQGAGYGYTF
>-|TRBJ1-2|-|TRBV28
TGTGCCATCGGCCAGGCTTATGGCTACACCTTC
CAIGQAYGYTF
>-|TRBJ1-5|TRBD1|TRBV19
TGTGCCAGTAGTACTCAAAACCCGACCAGACAGGGGTTCAATCAGCCCCAGCATTTT
CASSTQNPTRQGFNQPQHF
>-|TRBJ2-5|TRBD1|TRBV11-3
TGTGCCAGCAGCGTCAGACAGGGGGCGCGGGAGACCCAGTACTTC
CASSVRQGARETQYF
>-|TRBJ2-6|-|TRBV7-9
TGTGCCAGCAGCCCACGTGGTCCAGGGCCCTCTGGGGCCAACGTCCTGACTTTC
CASSPRGPGPSGANVLTF
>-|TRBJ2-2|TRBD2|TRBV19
TGTGCCAGTAGTAGGAGGACCGTGGGGTGGACTAGCGGGAGGAGTGTTAACGGGGAGCTGTTTTTT
CASSRRTVGWTSGRSVNGELFF
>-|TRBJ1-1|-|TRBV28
TGTGCCAGCAGTTGGAACAGGGTCCTAAGGGCTTTCTTT
CASSWNRVLRAFF
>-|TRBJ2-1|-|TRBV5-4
TGTGCCAGCACCCTGACAGGGACTAGGCGGGGCGGGGCCTACAATGAGCAGTTCTTC
CASTLTGTRRGGAYNEQFF
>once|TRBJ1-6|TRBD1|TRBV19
TGTGCCAGCCGGGACAGCCTCTATAATTCACCCCTCCACTTT
CASRDSLYNSPLHF
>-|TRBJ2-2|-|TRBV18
TGTGTCAGCTCCCCAGCACAGGTGGTGGCCGGGGAGCTGTTTTTT
CVSSPAQVVAGELFF
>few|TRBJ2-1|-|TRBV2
TGTGCCAGCAAGGAGGGGCCAGCGGTGAATGAGCAGTTCTTC
CASKEGPAVNEQFF
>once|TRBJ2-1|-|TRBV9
TGTGCCAGCAGCGTAGGCAGGGTTGGTGGGCAGTTCTTC
CASSVGRVGGQFF
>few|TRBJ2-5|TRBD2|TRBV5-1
TGCGCCAGCAGCTTGGCCGGGACTAGCGGGATCCAAGAGACCCAGTACTTC
CASSLAGTSGIQETQYF
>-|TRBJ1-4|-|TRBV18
TGTGCCAGCTCACCGGAACATCTTAACCGGGTGTTTTTT
CASSPEHLNRVFF
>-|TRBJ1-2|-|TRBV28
TGTGCCAGCAGTTTGGCGCTGGGCCTCTATGGCTACACCTTC
CASSLALGLYGYTF
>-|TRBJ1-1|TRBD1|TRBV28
TGTGCCAGCAGTCTGAGGACAGGGGGCTATGACACTGAAGCTTTCTTT
CASSLRTGGYDTEAFF
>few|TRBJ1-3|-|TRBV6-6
TGTGCCAGCAGTTACTCGACAACAGGAAACACCATATATTTT
CASSYSTTGNTIYF
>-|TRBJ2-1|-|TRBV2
TGTGCCAGCAGTGAAGATAGCTCCTACAATGAGCAGTTCTTC
CASSEDSSYNEQFF
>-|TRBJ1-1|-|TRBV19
TGTGCCAGTAGAATACAGGGCGACCTTCCTGAAGCTTTCTTT
CASRIQGDLPEAFF
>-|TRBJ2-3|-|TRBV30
TGTGCCCTCAGGGGTCGTTCAGATACGCAGTATTTT
CALRGRSDTQYF